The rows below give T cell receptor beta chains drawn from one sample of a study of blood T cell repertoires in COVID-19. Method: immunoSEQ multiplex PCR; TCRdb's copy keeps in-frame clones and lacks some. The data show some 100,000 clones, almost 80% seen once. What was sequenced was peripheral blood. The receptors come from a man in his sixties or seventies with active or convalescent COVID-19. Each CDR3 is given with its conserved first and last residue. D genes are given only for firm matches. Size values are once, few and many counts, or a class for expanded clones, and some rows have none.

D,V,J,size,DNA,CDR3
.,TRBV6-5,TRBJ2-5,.,TGTGCCAGCAGCCTCGGGAACCTTCAAGAGACCCAGTACTTC,CASSLGNLQETQYF
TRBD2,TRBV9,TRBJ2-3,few,TGTGCCAGCAGCGTAGTAACTAGCGGGGGCACAGATACGCAGTATTTT,CASSVVTSGGTDTQYF
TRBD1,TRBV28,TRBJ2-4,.,TGTGCCAGCAGTTTAATCTCGGGACAGGGGAAAAACATTCAGTACTTC,CASSLISGQGKNIQYF
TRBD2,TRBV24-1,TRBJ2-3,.,TGTGCCACCAGTGATTTAGCGGGAGGTAGGACAGATACGCAGTATTTT,CATSDLAGGRTDTQYF
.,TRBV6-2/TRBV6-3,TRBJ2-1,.,TGTGCCAGCAGTCTCCCGGGTGAGCAGTTCTTC,CASSLPGEQFF
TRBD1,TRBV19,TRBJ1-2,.,TGTGCCAGTATGGACGGGACAGCTTATGGCTACACCTTC,CASMDGTAYGYTF
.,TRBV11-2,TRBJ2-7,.,TGTGCCAGCAGCTTAGGATCCGGTACCTACGAGCAGTACTTC,CASSLGSGTYEQYF
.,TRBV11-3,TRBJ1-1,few,TGTGCCAGCAGAACAAAAGCTTTCTTT,CASRTKAFF
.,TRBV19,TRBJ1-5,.,TGTGCCAGTAGTATAAGCGGGACCATCCATAGGCGATATAGCAATCAGCCCCAGCATTTT,CASSISGTIHRRYSNQPQHF
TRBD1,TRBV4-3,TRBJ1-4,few,TGCGCCAGCAGCCCGTCAGGACAGGGGCGTGAAAAACTGTTTTTT,CASSPSGQGREKLFF
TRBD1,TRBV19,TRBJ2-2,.,TGTGCCAGTAGTCCCCCCGACAGGGTTGGGTCCGGGGAGCTGTTTTTT,CASSPPDRVGSGELFF
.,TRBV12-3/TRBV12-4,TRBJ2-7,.,TGTGCCAGCAGCTCAGACAGGAACGAGCAGTACTTC,CASSSDRNEQYF
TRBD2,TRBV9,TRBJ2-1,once,TGTGCCAGCAGCGTAGTGGGCGGGGGGGCCTACAATGAGCAGTTCTTC,CASSVVGGGAYNEQFF
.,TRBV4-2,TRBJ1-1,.,TGTGCCAGCAGCCAAGGACGACAGGAGATGAACACTGAAGCTTTCTTT,CASSQGRQEMNTEAFF
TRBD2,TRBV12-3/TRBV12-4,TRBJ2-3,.,TGTGCCAGCAGTCCGCGGGAGTCTGATACGCAGTATTTT,CASSPRESDTQYF
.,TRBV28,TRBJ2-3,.,TGTGCCAGCAGTCCCCCGCGCAGGGGCACAGATACGCAGTATTTT,CASSPPRRGTDTQYF
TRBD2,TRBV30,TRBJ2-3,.,TGTGCCTGGAGTGTAGGAGCGGGAGAGACAGATACGCAGTATTTT,CAWSVGAGETDTQYF
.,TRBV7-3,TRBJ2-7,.,TGTGCCAGCCGCAGGGGAACGGTACCGGTCCACGAGCAGTACTTC,CASRRGTVPVHEQYF
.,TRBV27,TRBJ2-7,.,TGTGCCAGCAGCGACGGGGTGGGGGAGCAGTACTTC,CASSDGVGEQYF
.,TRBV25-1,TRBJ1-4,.,TGTGCCAGCAGGGGGCATGGTCTGGGAGAAAAACTGTTTTTT,CASRGHGLGEKLFF
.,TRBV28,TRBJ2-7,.,TGTGCCAGCGGAGAGGGCGACTACGAGCAGTACTTC,CASGEGDYEQYF
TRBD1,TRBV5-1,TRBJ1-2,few,TGCGCCAGCAGCACCGGGACAGCGGTGAAGAATGGCTACACCTTC,CASSTGTAVKNGYTF
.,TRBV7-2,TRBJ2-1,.,TGTGCCAGCTCCCCCACCTTATCGCGCAATGAGCAGTTCTTC,CASSPTLSRNEQFF
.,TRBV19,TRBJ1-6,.,TGTGCCAGTAGTATCATCGGGAGCTCCTATAATTCACCCCTCCACTTT,CASSIIGSSYNSPLHF
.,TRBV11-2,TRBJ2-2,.,TGTGCCAGCAGCTCCCGACAGGCGAGCACCGGGGAGCTGTTTTTT,CASSSRQASTGELFF
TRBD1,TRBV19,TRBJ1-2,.,TGTGCCAGTAGTAGACAGGGGGCCCGATCCTATGGCTACACCTTC,CASSRQGARSYGYTF
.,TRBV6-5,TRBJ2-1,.,TGTGCCAGCAGTCCCCTGACTAGTAATGAGCAGTTCTTC,CASSPLTSNEQFF
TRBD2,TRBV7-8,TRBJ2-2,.,TGTGCCAGCAGCTCCGAGGCGGGAGCCCGAAACACCGGGGAGCTGTTTTTT,CASSSEAGARNTGELFF
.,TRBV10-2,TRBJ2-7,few,TGCGCCAGCCAGACGGGGGATCTCTACGAGCAGTACTTC,CASQTGDLYEQYF
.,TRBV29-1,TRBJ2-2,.,TGCAGCGCCCGCGCCGAGGGAGGGGGAAACACCGGGGAGCTGTTTTTT,CSARAEGGGNTGELFF
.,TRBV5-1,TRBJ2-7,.,TGCGCCAGCAGCTTTTTGGTAGGGGACGAGCAGTACTTC,CASSFLVGDEQYF
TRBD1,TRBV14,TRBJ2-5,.,TGTGCCAGCAGCCAAGAGGGACAGGGGATTCAAGAGACCCAGTACTTC,CASSQEGQGIQETQYF
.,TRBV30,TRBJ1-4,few,TGTGCCTGGAGGCGGGGGGGGGCTGTAGAAAAACTGTTTTTT,CAWRRGGAVEKLFF
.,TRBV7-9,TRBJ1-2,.,TGTGCCAGCAGCTTGTCAGGGGCGGTCGGCTACACCTTC,CASSLSGAVGYTF
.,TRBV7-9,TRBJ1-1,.,TGTGCCAGCAGTCACGGACAGTTGAACACTGAAGCTTTCTTT,CASSHGQLNTEAFF
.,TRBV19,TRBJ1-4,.,TGTGCCAGTAGTATAGATCAAGCAGGGAATGAAAAACTGTTTTTT,CASSIDQAGNEKLFF
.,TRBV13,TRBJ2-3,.,TGTGCCAGCAGCCAATACAGCGGTCCAGATACGCAGTATTTT,CASSQYSGPDTQYF
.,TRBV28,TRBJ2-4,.,TGTGCCACGAAACTTGCGGCGGTAAACATTCAGTACTTC,CATKLAAVNIQYF
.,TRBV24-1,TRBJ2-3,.,TGTGCCACCAGTGATCTCGTCCGGGCAGATACGCAGTATTTT,CATSDLVRADTQYF
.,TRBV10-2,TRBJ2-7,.,TGCGCCAGCAGCGTAAGACAGAGCTACGAGCAGTACTTC,CASSVRQSYEQYF
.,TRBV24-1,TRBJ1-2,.,TGTGCCACCCCAGGGATCCGAGACGGCTACACCTTC,CATPGIRDGYTF
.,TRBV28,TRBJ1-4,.,TGTGCCAGCAGCGCACCCACAGGCTCTACGAATGAAAAACTGTTTTTT,CASSAPTGSTNEKLFF
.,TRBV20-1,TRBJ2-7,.,TGCAGTGCTAGTCACCCCCCAGCGGGCTACGAGCAGTACTTC,CSASHPPAGYEQYF
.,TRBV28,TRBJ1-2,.,TGTGCCAGCAGGCCTAATGGAGGCTATGGCTACACCTTC,CASRPNGGYGYTF
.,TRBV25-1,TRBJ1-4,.,TGTGCCAGCAGTGAATATCCCGGACAGCCTAATGAAAAACTGTTTTTT,CASSEYPGQPNEKLFF
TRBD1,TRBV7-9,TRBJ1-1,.,TGTGCCAGCAGCCTGGGACAGATGAACACTGAAGCTTTCTTT,CASSLGQMNTEAFF
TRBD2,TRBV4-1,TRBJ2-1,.,TGCGCCAGCAGCCGCCGACTAGCGGGAGGGGGCGCCTACAATGAGCAGTTCTTC,CASSRRLAGGGAYNEQFF
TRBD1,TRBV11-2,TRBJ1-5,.,TGTGCCAGCGCGTTAGGGGGCGGCAATCAGCCCCAGCATTTT,CASALGGGNQPQHF
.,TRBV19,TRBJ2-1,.,TGTGCCAGTAGGACAACTAGTAGAGGCTACAATGAGCAGTTCTTC,CASRTTSRGYNEQFF